The 27 T cell receptor beta chains below were found in one sample sequenced in a study of PD-1 blockade in classical Hodgkin lymphoma (dated by TCRdb to about 2020). Library method: the immunoSEQ multiplex PCR assay. TCRdb took this table from immuneACCESS and kept in-frame rearrangements with V and J called. Such tables lack part of the clones; where checked against another copy, unresolved V genes explain under half of the gap, and the rest is unexplained. The sample yields 70,000 or so clones; about 94% were counted once. The ten largest clones capture more than 2% of the sample. The time point label, read with the paper, signifies: newly diagnosed, previously untreated cHL patient sample. Source material: peripheral blood mononuclear cells (PBMCs). The receptors derive from a human donor with classical Hodgkin lymphoma.

V gene TRBV19 combines with J gene TRBJ2-4; 11 bases map to TRBD2. The CDR3 extends over 17 amino acids. Germline CDR1 reads LNHDA; CDR2 reads SQIVND (reference sequence). The J segment lost 2 bases and the V segment lost 3 bases, leaving 6 bases of the junction unmatched. DNA for the CDR3: TGTGCCAGTAGTATTCAGGGGACTAGCGGACCCAAAAACATTCAGTACTTC. It encodes CASSIQGTSGPKNIQYF.

V usage is TRBV27 and J usage is TRBJ2-7, with no clear D. The CDR3 contains 13 residues. Germline V gives CDR1 MNHEY, CDR2 SMNVEV (reference sequence). V was trimmed by 0 bases and J by 3 bases, leaving 6 bases between them. The CDR3 loop reads CASSLSSIYEQYF. DNA for the CDR3: TGTGCCAGCAGTTTATCCTCTATCTACGAGCAGTACTTC.

This chain joins TRBV14 and TRBJ2-5; 7 bases are shared with TRBD1. J lost 2 bases, V lost 2 bases, and 8 bases had no gene match. Germline loops: CDR1 SGHDN, CDR2 FVKESK. The CDR3 length is 16 residues. This chain's CDR3 is CASSQYYGTEQETQYF. In DNA form, the CDR3 reads TGTGCCAGCAGCCAATATTACGGGACAGAGCAAGAGACCCAGTACTTC.

The V gene is TRBV29-1, the J gene TRBJ2-7; 7 positions agree with TRBD1. The CDR3 spans 12 residues. The germline V gene encodes CDR1 SQVTM and CDR2 ANQGSEA. V lost 4 bases and J lost 6; bases outside the gene matches: 6. CDR3 DNA sequence: TGCAGCGTTGGGGACAGCATCAGCGAGCAGTACTTC. Protein product: CSVGDSISEQYF.

The chain joins TRBV10-3 to TRBJ1-6, with D perhaps TRBD1 (5 bases). The V end lost 10 bases, the J end lost 7 bases, and 20 bases lay between the germline ends. CDR3 length: 15 residues. Germline V lookup: CDR1 ENHRY, CDR2 SYGVKD. CDR3 region: CATSSGRGYNSPLHF. CDR3 nucleotide sequence: TGTGCCACCAGCTCTGGGAGGGGATACAATTCACCCCTCCACTTT.

The rearrangement links TRBV19 to TRBJ1-1; D gene ambiguous. The V gene lost 1 base and the J gene lost 0 bases, with 18 bases spanning the gap. Per germline, CDR1 LNHDA and CDR2 SQIVND (reference sequence). There are 18 residues in the CDR3. As DNA, the CDR3 is TGTGCCAGTAGTATAGGTCAGACACCTCTAGCATTGAACACTGAAGCTTTCTTT. This encodes CASSIGQTPLALNTEAFF.

CDR3 loop: CASSPNIAEGADTQYF. Here the CDR3 DNA reads TGTGCCAGCTCACCCAATATAGCGGAGGGGGCGGATACGCAGTATTTT. The chain carries TRBV18 and TRBJ2-3; the D gene is possibly TRBD1 (7 bases). This CDR3 comprises 16 residues. The V gene lost 3 bases and the J gene lost 6 bases, with 19 bases spanning the gap. Germline CDR1 reads KGHSH; CDR2 reads LQKENI.

The chain links TRBV6-1 to TRBJ2-7, with TRBD1 matching 8 bases. This CDR3 is built from 15 residues. Losses at the gene ends were 10 bases for V and 2 bases for J; bases not matched to a gene: 13. Germline V gene data show CDR1 as MNHNS and CDR2 as SASEGT. The CDR3, as DNA: TGTGCCACCTCCTTTTCAGGGGGCAGTCCCTACGAGCAGTACTTC. Residues: CATSFSGGSPYEQYF.

This chain links TRBV7-2 with TRBJ2-5; perhaps TRBD2 as D (5 bases). The CDR3 has 13 residues. Between the trimmed V and J ends, which lost 10 bases and 8 bases, there was a span of 20 bases. Germline assignment: CDR1 SGHTA and CDR2 FQGNSA. CDR3 nucleotides: TGTGCCACCACCGGGTCGGGATCTAGAACCCAGTACTTC. This sequence encodes CATTGSGSRTQYF. The whole variable domain, remainder taken from reference TRBV7-2 and TRBJ2-5, is GAGVSQSPSNKVTEKGKDVELRCDPISGHTALYWYRQSLGQGLEFLIYFQGNSAPDKSGLPSDRFSAERTGGSVSTLTIQRTQQEDSAVYLCATTGSGSRTQYFGPGTRLLVL.

The chain couples TRBV28 to TRBJ1-5; possibly TRBD1 for D (5 bases). Germline values: CDR1 MDHEN, CDR2 SYDVKM. This CDR3 has 15 residues. The V end was cut by 8 bases, the J end by 6 bases, with 20 bases between. This CDR3 is CASLPGTPTGQPQHF. The CDR3 DNA reads TGTGCCAGCCTACCCGGGACCCCGACGGGTCAGCCCCAGCATTTT.

The CDR3 here is CASRPDRERDTQYF. CDR3 coding DNA: TGCGCCAGCAGACCGGACAGGGAAAGGGATACGCAGTATTTT. This chain connects TRBV23-1 to TRBJ2-3, with 8 bases that match TRBD1. TRBV23-1 is treated as an ORF (open reading frame) with a function not yet certain. V dropped 6 bases and J dropped 6; count of bases not matched to a gene: 8. The CDR3 spans 14 residues.

The chain links TRBV6-5 to TRBJ1-1, with D possibly matching TRBD1 (5 bases). Germline V gene data show CDR1 as MNHEY and CDR2 as SVGAGI. This CDR3 is 15 amino acids long. V gave up 6 bases and J gave up 0 bases, with 14 bases separating them. The CDR3 DNA reads as TGTGCCAGCAGGGACGGGGGGAGGTTGAACACTGAAGCTTTCTTT. Translating gives CASRDGGRLNTEAFF.

This clone was seen only once. This sequence joins TRBV4-2 and TRBJ1-1; maybe TRBD1 (5 bases). The CDR3 runs 15 residues. The germline gives CDR1 LGHNA, CDR2 YNFKEQ. The V and J ends lost 0 bases and 5 bases respectively, with 13 bases between them. The CDR3 sequence: CASSQDQGRETEAFF. CDR3 sequence (DNA): TGTGCCAGCAGCCAAGATCAGGGTAGGGAGACTGAAGCTTTCTTT.

This chain connects TRBV7-8 to TRBJ2-7; D is unresolved. CDR1 and CDR2 (germline): SGHVS, FQNEAQ. The CDR3 contains 14 residues. Trimming removed 3 bases at V and 5 bases at J, with 14 bases between. The CDR3 nucleotides are TGTGCCAGCAGCTTCGGGCGTGCCGGTGACGAGCAGTACTTC. Its protein product is CASSFGRAGDEQYF.

The chain carries TRBV5-1 and TRBJ2-1; weak D call: TRBD1 (6 bases). V was shortened by 3 bases and J by 8 bases, with 21 bases between the two germline ends. The CDR3 contains 16 residues. Germline values: CDR1 SGHRS, CDR2 YFSETQ. CDR3 nucleotide sequence: TGCGCCAGCAGCTCTACAGGGTTTGCTCGTTTCGATGAGCAGTTCTTC. Its translation: CASSSTGFARFDEQFF.

This clone is classed as medium-sized. This sequence joins TRBV7-6 and TRBJ1-2, with TRBD1 as a possible D gene (6 bases). V was clipped by 0 bases and J by 2 bases, with 10 bases between them. The germline CDR1 and CDR2 sequences are SGHVS and FNYEAQ. The CDR3 consists of 15 residues. CDR3: CASSLATGKNYGYTF. The DNA of the CDR3 is TGTGCCAGCAGCTTAGCTACAGGGAAAAACTATGGCTACACCTTC.

The chain employs TRBV11-2 and TRBJ2-5, with 9 bases matching TRBD1. Germline assignment: CDR1 SGHAT and CDR2 FQNNGV. The CDR3 loop spans 16 amino acids. With V trimmed by 5 bases and J by 1 base, 8 bases remained unmatched. The CDR3 sequence: CASSPGDRVSQETQYF. CDR3 coding DNA: TGTGCCAGCAGCCCCGGGGACAGGGTCTCCCAAGAGACCCAGTACTTC.

The gene calls are TRBV28 and TRBJ1-6; D gene uncertain. The CDR3 has 15 residues. Germline values: CDR1 MDHEN, CDR2 SYDVKM. The V end lost 6 bases, the J end lost 5 bases, and 14 bases lay between the germline ends. This chain's CDR3 is CASRASGPNNSPLHF. CDR3 in DNA: TGTGCCAGCAGGGCCTCGGGCCCAAATAATTCACCCCTCCACTTT.

Points on this clone: Other nucleotide sequences in the sample specify the same CDR3. The chain joins TRBV19 to TRBJ2-7; 7 nucleotides line up with TRBD1. The CDR3 is made up of 14 amino acids. The V gene's germline CDR1 is LNHDA and CDR2 SQIVND (reference sequence). J was trimmed by 2 bases and V by 3 bases; bases with no gene match: 4. The CDR3 DNA reads TGTGCCAGTAGTATGGGTCAGGGGGCCTACGAGCAGTACTTC. As protein: CASSMGQGAYEQYF.

The chain has TRBV4-3 and TRBJ1-4, with D unclear. This CDR3 has 16 residues. V dropped 4 bases and J dropped 2 bases, with 14 bases sitting between them. The germline CDR1 and CDR2 sequences are LGHNA and YSLEER. The CDR3 coding sequence is TGCGCCAGCAGCCGCTTACACTCAGACACTAATGAAAAACTGTTTTTT. It encodes CASSRLHSDTNEKLFF.

The chain links TRBV5-1 to TRBJ1-6; no firm D call. This CDR3 has 16 residues. The V gene lost 1 base and the J gene lost 4 bases, with 12 bases spanning the gap. Germline-derived CDR1 and CDR2 are SGHRS and YFSETQ. The CDR3 DNA sequence: TGCGCCAGCAGCTTGTTTCTGTCGGGGTATAATTCACCCCTCCACTTT. Translated, it gives CASSLFLSGYNSPLHF.

The J gene is TRBJ2-2, the V gene TRBV7-2; 8 bases are shared with TRBD2. CDR1 is SGHTA, CDR2 FQGNSA, per germline. V trimming: 0 bases; J trimming: 7 bases; junction bases outside the gene matches: 4. The CDR3 totals 15 residues. In nucleotides, the CDR3 is TGTGCCAGCAGCTTAGCCGGGACTAGGGTCGGGGAGCTGTTTTTT. It encodes CASSLAGTRVGELFF.

The CDR3 sequence: CASSPTGGDYEQYF. In DNA, the CDR3 is TGTGCCAGCTCCCCTACCGGCGGGGACTACGAGCAGTACTTC. V and J are TRBV18 and TRBJ2-7; D possibly corresponds to TRBD2 (6 bases). The germline V gene encodes CDR1 KGHSH and CDR2 LQKENI. V dropped 6 bases and J dropped 3 bases, with 15 bases sitting between them. This CDR3 comprises 14 residues.

V and J are TRBV19 and TRBJ2-3; 7 positions match TRBD2. Germline V lookup: CDR1 LNHDA, CDR2 SQIVND (reference sequence). Trimming cost V 8 bases and J 2 bases; bases outside gene matches: 1. The CDR3 has 12 residues. CDR3 nucleotides: TGTGCCAGTCGGGACTACACAGATACGCAGTATTTT. Its translation is CASRDYTDTQYF.

For the CDR3, the DNA is TGCGCCAGCAGCTTCCGAGACAATGAGCAGTTCTTC. Translation gives CASSFRDNEQFF. This sequence joins TRBV5-1 and TRBJ2-1, with unresolved D. V was trimmed by 2 bases and J by 5 bases, leaving 5 bases between them. The CDR3 totals 12 residues. In germline, CDR1 is SGHRS, CDR2 YFSETQ. Full variable domain (rest looked up from reference TRBV5-1 and TRBJ2-1): KAGVTQTPRYLIKTRGQQVTLSCSPISGHRSVSWYQQTPGQGLQFLFEYFSETQRNKGNFPGRFSGRQFSNSRSEMNVSTLELGDSALYLCASSFRDNEQFFGPGTRLTVL.

This chain connects TRBV13 to TRBJ2-1, with 9 bases lining up with TRBD1. The CDR3 is made up of 15 amino acids. Germline CDR1 and CDR2: PRHDT and FYEKMQ (reference sequence). After removal of 0 bases from V and 5 bases from J, the junction contained 2 bases not matched to a gene. CDR3 sequence (DNA): TGTGCCAGCAGCTTAGGGACAGGGGGTCACAATGAGCAGTTCTTC. This codes for CASSLGTGGHNEQFF.

This chain connects TRBV18 to TRBJ2-7, with D tentatively TRBD1 (5 bases). Germline V gives CDR1 KGHSH, CDR2 LQKENI. The CDR3 sequence is 13 residues long. V was cut by 2 bases and J by 5 bases, with 10 bases left in between. The CDR3 spells CASSPSRAHEQYF. CDR3 DNA: TGTGCCAGCTCACCAAGCAGGGCCCACGAGCAGTACTTC.